This TCR beta chain emerged from a study of cytomegalovirus exposure and HLA in healthy donors. About the study: HLA-typed donors contributed some 77 million unique TCRs, which were held in an early data release. Study results and caveats: An analysis done earlier found most TCR beta V segments productive about 90% or about 30% of the time. The classifier reportedly diagnosed cytomegalovirus status with high sensitivity and specificity.

This CDR3 contains 13 residues. V was pared by 9 bases and J by 4 bases, with 5 bases of the junction left unmatched. Germline V lookup: CDR1 LGHNT, CDR2 FRNRAP. 60 Vbeta and 13 Jbeta primers were used in PCR. Here immunoSEQ multiplex PCR was the method, and the copy in TCRdb shows in-frame clones only, minus some. This repertoire shows more than 85,000 clones, over 12% found once; its top ten account for about 0.79%. As regards this clone: Its matching antigen is unknown.

The rearrangement joins TRBV12-5 to TRBJ2-1; TRBD2 matches 8 bases. Sequencing was carried out using PBMCs. The sequence derives from a female donor in good health and CMV-seronegative. CDR3 coding DNA: TGTGCTAGCCGGGGGGGGAGTTACAATGAGCAGTTCTTC. Translation: CASRGGSYNEQFF.